The rows below give T cell receptor beta chains drawn from one sample of a study of regulatory T cells in long-lasting Graves disease. TCRdb ran MiXCR on the multiplex PCR reads and lists one entry per CDR3 protein. The sample has 580,000 or so distinct CDR3 sequences; about 16% are singletons. The sample also formed part of further work on T cells in Graves' hyperthyroidism and ophthalmopathy.

The starting material was peripheral blood mononuclear cells (PBMCs), obtained at new diagnosis, from a patient treated with antithyroid drugs. Receptors were obtained from a man aged 18 to 30 with Graves disease. CDR3s include the opening cysteine and the closing phenylalanine or tryptophan. D genes are given only for firm matches. Clone size appears in some rows only: once, few, many, or a class for an expanded clone.

V gene: TRBV19
J gene: TRBJ1-6
D gene: .
clone size: .
CDR3 protein: CASSTGLDVSHSPLHF
CDR3 DNA: TGTGCCAGTAGTACCGGTCTTGACGTTAGTCATTCACCCCTCCACTTT

V gene: TRBV20-1
J gene: TRBJ2-5
D gene: .
clone size: .
CDR3 protein: CSAIRTVQETQYF
CDR3 DNA: TGCAGTGCTATTAGGACAGTTCAAGAGACCCAGTACTTC

V gene: TRBV10-2
J gene: TRBJ1-2
D gene: .
clone size: .
CDR3 protein: CASSEPANYGYTF
CDR3 DNA: TGCGCCAGCAGTGAGCCAGCTAACTATGGCTACACCTTC

V gene: TRBV20-1
J gene: TRBJ2-5
D gene: .
clone size: many
CDR3 protein: CSARDGTHQETQYF
CDR3 DNA: TGCAGTGCTAGAGACGGGACACATCAAGAGACCCAGTACTTC

V gene: TRBV6-2/TRBV6-3
J gene: TRBJ1-2
D gene: .
clone size: few
CDR3 protein: CASSFAPRHGYTF
CDR3 DNA: TGTGCCAGCAGTTTCGCCCCCAGGCACGGCTACACCTTC

V gene: TRBV28
J gene: TRBJ2-2
D gene: .
clone size: many
CDR3 protein: CASSSGPNTGELFF
CDR3 DNA: TGTGCCAGCAGTTCGGGACCCAACACCGGGGAGCTGTTTTTT

V gene: TRBV6-1
J gene: TRBJ2-7
D gene: .
clone size: many
CDR3 protein: CASSEALGWGSYEQYF
CDR3 DNA: TGTGCCAGCAGTGAAGCGCTTGGATGGGGCTCCTACGAGCAGTACTTC

V gene: TRBV5-4
J gene: TRBJ2-7
D gene: .
clone size: few
CDR3 protein: CASSAPAGLLPYEQYF
CDR3 DNA: TGTGCCAGCAGCGCCCCGGCGGGGTTATTGCCCTACGAGCAGTACTTC

V gene: TRBV7-4
J gene: TRBJ2-1
D gene: .
clone size: .
CDR3 protein: CAGSPEIGGIEQFF
CDR3 DNA: TGTGCCGGCAGCCCCGAAATTGGGGGTATTGAGCAGTTCTTC

V gene: TRBV3-1
J gene: TRBJ2-3
D gene: .
clone size: few
CDR3 protein: CASSQGIRTSTDTQYF
CDR3 DNA: TGTGCCAGCAGCCAGGGTATTCGGACTAGCACAGATACGCAGTATTTT

V gene: TRBV30
J gene: TRBJ1-1
D gene: .
clone size: many
CDR3 protein: CAWSTGGEADTEAFF
CDR3 DNA: TGTGCCTGGAGTACGGGGGGGGAGGCGGACACTGAAGCTTTCTTT

V gene: TRBV29-1
J gene: TRBJ2-3
D gene: .
clone size: .
CDR3 protein: CSVGGGGTDTQYF
CDR3 DNA: TGCAGCGTTGGGGGTGGCGGCACAGATACGCAGTATTTT

V gene: TRBV5-1
J gene: TRBJ1-5
D gene: .
clone size: few
CDR3 protein: CASSLDTGEAQHF
CDR3 DNA: TGCGCCAGCAGCTTGGATACCGGTGAGGCCCAGCATTTT

V gene: TRBV12-3/TRBV12-4
J gene: TRBJ2-3
D gene: TRBD2
clone size: many
CDR3 protein: CASSLDPMGGEGQYF
CDR3 DNA: TGTGCCAGCAGTTTGGACCCAATGGGGGGGGAAGGGCAGTATTTT

V gene: TRBV7-8
J gene: TRBJ2-2
D gene: TRBD1
clone size: few
CDR3 protein: CASSLGQGRDTGELFF
CDR3 DNA: TGTGCCAGCAGCTTAGGACAGGGGCGCGACACCGGGGAGCTGTTTTTT

V gene: TRBV29-1
J gene: TRBJ1-3
D gene: TRBD1
clone size: .
CDR3 protein: CSVDTGGDTIYF
CDR3 DNA: TGCAGCGTTGACACAGGGGGGGACACCATATATTTT

V gene: TRBV3-1
J gene: TRBJ2-3
D gene: .
clone size: many
CDR3 protein: CASSQANVDTQYF
CDR3 DNA: TGTGCCAGCAGCCAAGCTAATGTAGATACGCAGTATTTT

V gene: TRBV12-3/TRBV12-4
J gene: TRBJ2-3
D gene: TRBD2
clone size: few
CDR3 protein: CASSPWTSGSTDTQYF
CDR3 DNA: TGTGCCAGCAGTCCGTGGACTAGCGGAAGCACAGATACGCAGTATTTT

V gene: TRBV6-1
J gene: TRBJ1-2
D gene: .
clone size: few
CDR3 protein: CASREDRDFGYGYTF
CDR3 DNA: TGTGCCAGCAGAGAAGACCGGGACTTTGGCTATGGCTACACCTTC

V gene: TRBV9
J gene: TRBJ2-3
D gene: TRBD2
clone size: once
CDR3 protein: CASSVHGGSGSGGTTSTDTQYF
CDR3 DNA: TGTGCCAGCAGCGTCCACGGTGGTAGCGGGAGCGGGGGTACCACTAGCACAGATACGCAGTATTTT

V gene: TRBV9
J gene: TRBJ2-1
D gene: TRBD2
clone size: few
CDR3 protein: CASSVVREAHNEQFF
CDR3 DNA: TGTGCCAGCAGCGTAGTTCGGGAGGCCCACAATGAGCAGTTCTTC

V gene: TRBV29-1
J gene: TRBJ2-5
D gene: TRBD1
clone size: few
CDR3 protein: CSVGFGTGVFQETQYF
CDR3 DNA: TGCAGCGTTGGTTTTGGGACAGGGGTCTTCCAAGAGACCCAGTACTTC

V gene: TRBV7-8
J gene: TRBJ2-7
D gene: TRBD2
clone size: few
CDR3 protein: CASSSHPGLADRYEQYF
CDR3 DNA: TGTGCCAGCAGCTCCCACCCCGGACTAGCGGACCGCTACGAGCAGTACTTC

V gene: TRBV18
J gene: TRBJ2-1
D gene: .
clone size: .
CDR3 protein: CASSTILAREQFF
CDR3 DNA: TGTGCCAGCTCGACTATACTAGCTCGGGAGCAGTTCTTC

V gene: TRBV28
J gene: TRBJ1-2
D gene: .
clone size: few
CDR3 protein: CASREPGRAYGYTF
CDR3 DNA: TGTGCCAGCAGAGAGCCGGGACGGGCATATGGCTACACCTTC

V gene: TRBV6-1
J gene: TRBJ2-2
D gene: .
clone size: few
CDR3 protein: CASSSLMNTGELFF
CDR3 DNA: TGTGCCAGCTCGTCTCTTATGAACACCGGGGAGCTGTTTTTT

V gene: TRBV2
J gene: TRBJ2-1
D gene: .
clone size: many
CDR3 protein: CASSPTAGYDNEQFF
CDR3 DNA: TGTGCCAGCAGCCCGACAGCCGGCTATGACAATGAGCAGTTCTTC

V gene: TRBV6-5
J gene: TRBJ1-5
D gene: TRBD1
clone size: many
CDR3 protein: CASSYSIGQGARQPQHF
CDR3 DNA: TGTGCCAGCAGTTACTCGATCGGACAGGGGGCGCGGCAGCCCCAGCATTTT

V gene: TRBV29-1
J gene: TRBJ2-5
D gene: TRBD2
clone size: few
CDR3 protein: CSVAETSGQETQYF
CDR3 DNA: TGCAGCGTTGCCGAGACTAGCGGACAAGAGACCCAGTACTTC

V gene: TRBV2
J gene: TRBJ1-5
D gene: .
clone size: few
CDR3 protein: CASSPDTTSNQPQHF
CDR3 DNA: TGTGCCAGCAGTCCGGACACGACTAGCAATCAGCCCCAGCATTTT

V gene: TRBV27
J gene: TRBJ2-1
D gene: TRBD1
clone size: many
CDR3 protein: CASSFWGTGVGNEQFF
CDR3 DNA: TGTGCCAGCAGTTTTTGGGGGACAGGGGTAGGCAATGAGCAGTTCTTC

V gene: TRBV12-3/TRBV12-4
J gene: TRBJ2-7
D gene: .
clone size: many
CDR3 protein: CASSLAGAGRESYEQYF
CDR3 DNA: TGTGCCAGCAGTTTAGCCGGGGCGGGTAGGGAGAGTTACGAGCAGTACTTC